A single sample gave rise to the 21 T cell receptor beta chains below, sequenced in a study of blood T cell repertoires in COVID-19. Only in-frame clones appear in the TCRdb table, and some are missing; sequencing was by immunoSEQ multiplex PCR. The sample has around 97,000 clones, almost 90% seen once; the top ten hold around 3.5%. The sequencing sample was made of peripheral blood. The receptors here all came from a human donor in a cohort sampled during active COVID-19.

This chain connects TRBV6-6 to TRBJ2-5, with D perhaps matching TRBD1 (5 bases). With 6 bases removed from V and 4 bases from J, the gap between germline ends came to 18 bases. CDR3 size: 15 residues. The V gene's germline CDR1 is MNHNY and CDR2 SVGAGI (reference sequence). CDR3 nucleotide sequence: TGTGCCAGCAGGGCCGAATGGACACTTCCAGAGACCCAGTACTTC. Translating it yields CASRAEWTLPETQYF.

This chain joins TRBV9 and TRBJ2-1, with TRBD2 as a possible D gene (6 bases). The CDR3 extends over 15 amino acids. V was cut by 4 bases and J by 6 bases, with 17 bases left in between. The V gene's germline CDR1 is SGDLS and CDR2 YYNGEE. This chain's CDR3 is CASSYGGLATNEQFF. In DNA form, the CDR3 reads TGTGCCAGCAGCTATGGAGGGCTAGCGACCAATGAGCAGTTCTTC.

The V gene is TRBV14, the J gene TRBJ1-3; D unresolved. The V end lost 3 bases, the J end lost 0 bases, and 9 bases lay between the germline ends. CDR3 size: 15 residues. The germline V gene encodes CDR1 SGHDN and CDR2 FVKESK. Here the CDR3 reads CASSHRLYSGNTIYF. DNA of the CDR3: TGTGCCAGCAGCCACCGGTTATACTCTGGAAACACCATATATTTT.

The rearrangement links TRBV19 to TRBJ2-7; maybe TRBD1 (5 bases). This CDR3 region has 14 residues. Per germline, CDR1 LNHDA and CDR2 SQIVND (reference sequence). Trimming shortened V by 1 base and J by 4 bases, and 11 bases separated the two germline ends. The CDR3 spells CASSIGRGWYEQYF. DNA of the CDR3: TGTGCCAGTAGTATAGGAAGGGGTTGGTACGAGCAGTACTTC.

This clone was observed once. The chain employs TRBV19 and TRBJ2-2; 7 nucleotides align to TRBD1. This CDR3 is 15 amino acids long. CDR1 is LNHDA and CDR2 is SQIVND in the germline V gene (reference sequence). Germline trimming cut 4 bases from V and 4 bases from J; bases unmatched to any gene: 6. CDR3 sequence: CASSKDRSGTGELFF. DNA of the CDR3: TGTGCCAGTAGTAAGGACAGGTCCGGCACCGGGGAGCTGTTTTTT.

The chain carries TRBV29-1 and TRBJ1-2; TRBD1 matches 9 bases. The CDR3 is made up of 14 amino acids. V was clipped by 7 bases and J by 3 bases; unmatched bases: 9. CDR1 is SQVTM, CDR2 ANQGSEA, per germline. Written as DNA, the CDR3 is TGCAGCGGATCCGGGACAGGGTCGGACTATGGCTACACCTTC. The encoded protein is CSGSGTGSDYGYTF.

V gene TRBV14 combines with J gene TRBJ1-1; D gene unclear. The CDR3 sequence is 15 residues long. In germline, CDR1 is SGHDN, CDR2 FVKESK. V dropped 6 bases and J dropped 4 bases, with 18 bases sitting between them. CDR3 nucleotides: TGTGCCAGCAGTTTGGTCGGGATTACGGGCACTGAAGCTTTCTTT. This gives the protein CASSLVGITGTEAFF.

This chain uses TRBV7-9 with TRBJ1-3; TRBD1 is a possible D gene (5 bases). The length of the CDR3 is 14 residues. CDR1 and CDR2 from the germline V gene are SEHNR and FQNEAQ (reference sequence). Trimming took off 3 bases at V and 5 bases at J, with 11 bases between the two ends. CDR3 nucleotide sequence: TGTGCCAGCAGCTTCGACAGTCCACGAAACACCATATATTTT. It encodes CASSFDSPRNTIYF.

The chain links TRBV27 to TRBJ2-3; TRBD2 aligns across 8 bases. Germline assignment: CDR1 MNHEY and CDR2 SMNVEV (reference sequence). After removal of 4 bases from V and 2 bases from J, the junction contained 5 bases not matched to a gene. This CDR3 comprises 15 residues. DNA of the CDR3: TGTGCCAGCAGTTCCACCGGGGGGGACACAGATACGCAGTATTTT. It encodes CASSSTGGDTDTQYF.

The rearrangement links TRBV19 to TRBJ2-1, with D perhaps TRBD1 (5 bases). V lost 0 bases and J 1 base, leaving 7 bases between the germline ends. This CDR3 comprises 15 residues. Per the germline V gene, CDR1 is LNHDA and CDR2 is SQIVND (reference sequence). DNA for the CDR3: TGTGCCAGTAGTATAGAAGACAGATCCTACAATGAGCAGTTCTTC. This translates into CASSIEDRSYNEQFF.

This chain links TRBV29-1 with TRBJ2-1; tentatively, D is TRBD1 (6 bases). The ends were cut back, 7 bases at V and 5 bases at J, with 12 bases in the middle. The CDR3 consists of 12 residues. Germline V gives CDR1 SQVTM, CDR2 ANQGSEA. CDR3 in amino acids: CSAQDSNNEQFF. In DNA form, the CDR3 reads TGCAGCGCCCAGGACAGTAACAATGAGCAGTTCTTC.

The CDR3 DNA is TGTGCCAGCTCCCAGGGGGCCGACACTGAAGCTTTCTTT. Its translation is CASSQGADTEAFF. The chain links TRBV18 to TRBJ1-1; TRBD1 aligns across 8 bases. The CDR3 contains 13 residues. The V gene end was trimmed by 6 bases and the J gene end by 3 bases; junction bases not matched to a gene: 3. Germline V CDR1 and CDR2: KGHSH, LQKENI.

This chain joins TRBV27 and TRBJ2-1; D possibly corresponds to TRBD1 (6 bases). The CDR3 runs 17 residues. The V end was cut by 0 bases, the J end by 4 bases, with 16 bases between. Germline CDR1 MNHEY, CDR2 SMNVEV (reference sequence). The CDR3 here is CASSLSIPGTSYNEQFF. The CDR3 bases are TGTGCCAGCAGTTTATCCATCCCCGGGACATCGTACAATGAGCAGTTCTTC.

V gene TRBV30 combines with J gene TRBJ1-5, with a weak D call TRBD1 (5 bases). V was shortened by 0 bases and J by 7 bases, with 13 bases between the two germline ends. The CDR3 loop spans 14 amino acids. Germline V gives CDR1 GTSNPN, CDR2 SVGIG (reference sequence). The CDR3: CAWSVRAGNQPQHF. The CDR3 DNA reads as TGTGCCTGGAGTGTAAGGGCAGGGAACCAGCCCCAGCATTTT. Combining the CDR3 with reference TRBV30 and TRBJ1-5 gives the whole variable domain SQTIHQWPATLVQPVGSPLSLECTVEGTSNPNLYWYRQAAGRGLQLLFYSVGIGQISSEVPQNLSASRPQDRQFILSSKKLLLSDSGFYLCAWSVRAGNQPQHFGDGTRLSIL.

This clone was seen a handful of times. The CDR3, as DNA: TGCGCCAGCAGCGTATTAAGAGCTGGGGCCAACGTCCTGACTTTC. It specifies CASSVLRAGANVLTF. The gene calls are TRBV4-1 and TRBJ2-6, with D unresolved. Trimming shortened V by 5 bases and J by 2 bases, and 10 bases separated the two germline ends. Germline CDR1 MGHRA, CDR2 YSYEKL. The length of the CDR3 is 15 residues.

The chain joins TRBV18 to TRBJ1-3, with D maybe TRBD1 (5 bases). The CDR3 totals 16 residues. V gave up 6 bases and J gave up 0 bases, with 15 bases separating them. Germline CDR1 KGHSH, CDR2 LQKENI. CDR3 coding DNA: TGTGCCAGCTCCCGGGGGACCCCGAGCTCTGGAAACACCATATATTTT. Translating gives CASSRGTPSSGNTIYF.

J is TRBJ2-7 and V is TRBV10-2; D is ambiguous. Germline CDR1 reads WSHSY; CDR2 reads SAAADI. V lost 3 bases and J 1 base, leaving 10 bases between the germline ends. This CDR3 contains 14 residues. DNA of the CDR3: TGCGCCAGCAGTGAAGGCACGAGGTCCTACGAGCAGTACTTC. Amino acid sequence: CASSEGTRSYEQYF.

The chain recombines TRBV9 with TRBJ1-6; D uncertain. The CDR3 contains 14 residues. V dropped 4 bases and J dropped 9 bases, with 14 bases sitting between them. Germline CDR1 and CDR2: SGDLS and YYNGEE. The CDR3: CASSPGDGGSPLHF. The CDR3 bases are TGTGCCAGCAGCCCGGGTGATGGTGGTTCACCCCTCCACTTT.

The rearrangement uses TRBV3-1 (or the pseudogene TRBV3-2) and TRBJ2-7, with TRBD2 matching 7 bases. The CDR3 has 14 residues. CDR1 LGHDT and CDR2 YNNKEL come from the germline V gene (reference sequence). V was pared by 1 base and J by 6 bases, with 6 bases of the junction left unmatched. CDR3 DNA sequence: TGTGCCAGCAGCCAAGGTAGCGGGTTCTCCGAGCAGTACTTC. The encoded protein is CASSQGSGFSEQYF.

This chain links TRBV15 with TRBJ2-1, with 8 bases matching TRBD1. Germline assignment: CDR1 LNHNV and CDR2 YYDKDF (reference sequence). With 0 bases clipped from V and 5 bases from J, the junction kept 12 bases outside the gene matches. The CDR3 is made up of 18 amino acids. The CDR3 sequence is CATSRDLAGQGRDNEQFF. The DNA for the CDR3 is TGTGCCACCAGCAGAGATTTGGCAGGACAGGGTAGGGACAATGAGCAGTTCTTC.

In this sample, this clone turned up once. The chain uses TRBV29-1 and TRBJ1-2; D possibly corresponds to TRBD1 (6 bases). Germline V lookup: CDR1 SQVTM, CDR2 ANQGSEA. CDR3 length: 14 amino acids. V was pared by 6 bases and J by 0 bases, with 14 bases between. The DNA of the CDR3 is TGCAGCGTGGGGGGGGCCGGAGCTAACTATGGCTACACCTTC. Translation gives CSVGGAGANYGYTF.